The 17 T cell receptor beta chains listed next were all sequenced from one sample in a study of tissue T cells after allogeneic stem cell transplantation. Time point of the sample: mouse harvest day 14 after allogeneic transplant. The graft held 10^6 splenic CD5+ T cells and 10^7 T-cell-depleted bone marrow cells. Repertoires were generated with immunoSEQ multiplex PCR, while TCRdb's copy carries only in-frame clones and drops some. The data show 7,500 to 8,500 clones, less than 45% seen once. Sequencing used skin. The receptors were sampled from a female BALB/c mouse given C57BL/6 T cells with graft-versus-host disease after an allogeneic hematopoietic cell transplant.

In this sample, this clone is medium-sized (0.01 to 0.1%). Gene names are mouse gene names. The read terminates 1 residue before the CDR3 end, so the remaining end is supplied by the germline J gene. The genes are TRBV26 and TRBJ1-2, with TRBD1 matching 10 bases. CDR3 length: 13 residues. Germline assignment: CDR1 KGHPV and CDR2 FQNQEV (reference sequence). J lost 6 bases, V lost 6 bases, and 4 bases had no gene match. CDR3 loop: CASSRTGGPDYTF. The sequenced part of the CDR3 DNA is TGTGCCAGCAGCCGGACAGGGGGACCCGACTACACC.

Sample share makes this clone medium-sized (0.01 to 0.1%). The gene names given are mouse names. The CDR3 end lies 1 residue beyond the end of the read and is filled in from the germline J gene. The rearrangement uses TRBV26 and TRBJ1-3; 7 nucleotides agree with TRBD1. Germline V gives CDR1 KGHPV, CDR2 FQNQEV (reference sequence). The junction had 2 bases not matched to a gene; V was cut back by 4 bases and J by 2 bases. The CDR3 runs to 14 residues. CDR3 sequence reads: CASSPDRAGNTLYF. The DNA read from the CDR3 is TGTGCCAGCAGTCCCGACAGGGCTGGAAATACGCTCTAT.

Turning to this clone: Gene names denote mouse genes. The CDR3 end lies 1 residue beyond the end of the read and is filled in from the germline J gene. The chain couples TRBV26 to TRBJ2-2, with 10 bases that match TRBD2. V shed 2 bases, J shed 2 bases, and the junction held 2 bases outside the gene matches. CDR3 length: 16 amino acids. Germline V gene lookup returns CDR1 KGHPV and CDR2 FQNQEV (reference sequence). CDR3 DNA (partial): TGTGCCAGCAGTCTGCCGGGACTGGGGAACACCGGGCAGCTCTAC. Encoded protein: CASSLPGLGNTGQLY. From start to end, the CDR3 is CASSLPGLGNTGQLYF. Drawing the rest from reference TRBV26 and TRBJ2-2, the complete variable domain is NSKVIQTPRYLVKGQGQKAKMRCIPEKGHPVVFWYQQNKNNEFKFLINFQNQEVLQQIDMTEKRFSAECPSNSPCSLEIQSSEAGDSALYLCASSLPGLGNTGQLYFGEGSKLTVL.

This clone counts as medium-sized. Any gene name here is a mouse gene name. From the germline J gene comes the end of the CDR3, since the read stops 1 residue before it. This sequence joins TRBV4 and TRBJ2-4; 10 bases are a match to TRBD2. This CDR3 is built from 12 residues. Trimming cost V 5 bases and J 10 bases; bases outside gene matches: 3. Looked up from germline, CDR1 is LGHDT and CDR2 is YNNKQL (reference sequence). The CDR3 DNA, read in part, is TGTGCCAGCAGCCTCGACTGGGGGGCCTTGTAC. This translates into CASSLDWGALY. The full CDR3 protein reads CASSLDWGALYF.

With regard to this clone: Here the gene names and germline are mouse. The sequenced fragment ends 1 residue before the CDR3 boundary, so the rest is inferred from the germline J gene. The gene calls are TRBV4 and TRBJ2-4; 8 bases align to TRBD2. Germline V gene lookup returns CDR1 LGHDT and CDR2 YNNKQL (reference sequence). Trimming cost V 5 bases and J 3 bases; bases outside gene matches: 4. The CDR3 is 14 amino acids. The sequenced part of the CDR3 DNA is TGTGCCAGCAGCCCCACTGGGGGCCAAAACACCTTGTAC. Encoded protein: CASSPTGGQNTLY. The entire CDR3 protein is CASSPTGGQNTLYF.

As regards this clone: Gene names follow the mouse nomenclature. The missing CDR3 end, 1 residue past where the read stops, is filled in from the germline J gene. The chain is built from TRBV26 and TRBJ1-3; D remains ambiguous. Germline V gene sequence: CDR1 KGHPV, CDR2 FQNQEV (reference sequence). V lost 1 base and J lost 0, with 7 bases in between. The CDR3 length is 15 residues. The covered CDR3 bases are TGTGCCAGCAGTCTGTTACAGTATTCTGGAAATACGCTCTAT. It encodes CASSLLQYSGNTLY. The whole CDR3 reads CASSLLQYSGNTLYF.

This clone was seen only a few times. Mouse gene names apply. The CDR3 end is not reached by the read, which stops 1 residue before it; the germline J gene fills it in. The chain is built from TRBV20 and TRBJ2-3; D is unresolved. V was cut by 0 bases and J by 0 bases, with 4 bases left in between. Per the germline V gene, CDR1 is GFQATS and CDR2 is STVNSAI. The CDR3 has 13 amino acids. The DNA read from the CDR3 is TGTGGTGCTAGGGATCAGAGTGCAGAAACGCTGTAT. Amino acid sequence: CGARDQSAETLY. The full CDR3 protein reads CGARDQSAETLYF.

This clone has only a few counts. Mouse gene names apply. The CDR3 end falls 1 residue outside the read, so it is completed with the germline J gene. This sequence joins TRBV26 and TRBJ1-6; D gene unclear. TRBJ1-6 is flagged as an ORF with uncertain function. Trimming cost V 5 bases and J 0 bases, with 5 bases left between them. The CDR3 has 14 amino acids. CDR1 and CDR2 (germline): KGHPV, FQNQEV (reference sequence). CDR3 loop: CASSGYSYNSPLYF. Partial CDR3 DNA: TGTGCCAGCAGTGGATATTCCTATAATTCGCCCCTCTAC.

For this clone: Each gene name is a mouse one. Read coverage stops 1 residue before the CDR3 terminus; the germline J gene supplies the remainder. This chain links TRBV26 with TRBJ1-4, with unresolved D. This CDR3 spans 13 amino acids. The V end lost 2 bases, the J end lost 2 bases, and 3 bases lay between the germline ends. CDR1 KGHPV and CDR2 FQNQEV come from the germline V gene (reference sequence). The sequenced CDR3 bases are TGTGCCAGCAGTCTGGGATCCAACGAAAGATTATTT. Translation: CASSLGSNERLF. The full CDR3 protein is CASSLGSNERLFF.

This clone turned up a few times. The genes are named according to mouse. The read falls 1 residue short of the CDR3 end, and the missing part is taken from the germline J gene. This chain joins TRBV3 and TRBJ1-1; D not resolved. The CDR3 is made up of 13 amino acids. Germline V gives CDR1 SNHLY, CDR2 FYNGKV (reference sequence). V shed 1 base and J shed 3 bases, with 6 bases lying between them. This CDR3 is CASSLVQYTEVFF. CDR3 bases read: TGTGCCAGCAGCTTAGTACAGTACACAGAAGTCTTC.

In regard to this clone: Gene labels here are mouse ones. The read ends 1 residue shy of where the CDR3 ends; the end is completed using the germline J gene. This chain connects TRBV1 to TRBJ2-5, with D possibly matching TRBD2 (7 bases). V lost 3 bases and J 6 bases, leaving 10 bases between the germline ends. The CDR3 is 13 residues long. Germline V gives CDR1 NSQYPW, CDR2 LRSPGD (reference sequence). The covered CDR3 bases are TGCACCTGCAGTGCGGGGGGCGCGGACACCCAGTAC. It is translated as CTCSAGGADTQY. The whole CDR3 is CTCSAGGADTQYF.

A remark on this clone: Mouse gene names and germline throughout. The CDR3 end falls 1 residue outside the read, so it is completed with the germline J gene. The chain couples TRBV19 to TRBJ2-2, with 9 positions matching TRBD2. CDR3 size: 17 residues. V lost 3 bases and J lost 0; bases outside the gene matches: 6. The germline gives CDR1 FNHDT, CDR2 SITEND (reference sequence). CDR3 DNA (partial): TGTGCCAGCAGTAGAGGGACTGGGCGCGCAAACACCGGGCAGCTCTAC. This codes for CASSRGTGRANTGQLY. The whole CDR3 is CASSRGTGRANTGQLYF.

By frequency in the sample, this clone is medium-sized. Genes here carry mouse names. The sequenced fragment ends 1 residue before the CDR3 boundary, so the rest is inferred from the germline J gene. The V and J genes are TRBV26 and TRBJ1-4; unclear D gene. Germline CDR1 reads KGHPV; CDR2 reads FQNQEV (reference sequence). This CDR3 comprises 13 residues. V was pared by 2 bases and J by 0 bases, with 1 base between. Incomplete CDR3 DNA: TGTGCCAGCAGTCTGCTTTCCAACGAAAGATTATTT. Translation: CASSLLSNERLF. The entire CDR3 sequence reads CASSLLSNERLFF.

This clone has a handful of counts. The gene names here belong to mouse. Read data end 1 residue before the CDR3 end; the end is taken from the germline J gene. The J gene is TRBJ2-7, the V gene TRBV4; 11 nucleotides align to TRBD2. The CDR3 spans 14 residues. The germline gives CDR1 LGHDT, CDR2 YNNKQL (reference sequence). Trimming at V came to 8 bases and at J to 2 bases, leaving 5 bases not matched to a gene. The CDR3 DNA, read in part, is TGTGCCAGCTCCCCGACTGGGGGGGCCTATGAACAGTAC. It codes for CASSPTGGAYEQY. The CDR3 in full is CASSPTGGAYEQYF.

This clone has more than one count but fewer than ten. Genes here carry mouse names. Partial CDR3 DNA: TGTGCCAGCAGTCTGGGGGGGCCAGAAGTCTTC. It encodes CASSLGGPEVF. The whole CDR3 region reads CASSLGGPEVFF. The V gene is TRBV26, the J gene TRBJ1-1; tentatively, D is TRBD1 (6 bases). The sequenced fragment ends 1 residue before the CDR3 boundary, so the rest is inferred from the germline J gene. Germline CDR1 is KGHPV and CDR2 is FQNQEV (reference sequence). CDR3 length: 12 residues. Trimming took 2 bases from V and 6 from J, leaving 7 bases between them. Variable domain in full (rest from reference TRBV26 and TRBJ1-1): NSKVIQTPRYLVKGQGQKAKMRCIPEKGHPVVFWYQQNKNNEFKFLINFQNQEVLQQIDMTEKRFSAECPSNSPCSLEIQSSEAGDSALYLCASSLGGPEVFFGKGTRLTVV.

Details on this clone: Gene and germline names: mouse. The CDR3 spells CASSLHWGGEQYF. CDR3 bases read: TGTGCCAGCAGTCTGCACTGGGGGGGGGAACAGTAC. This sequence joins TRBV26 and TRBJ2-7, with 10 bases aligning to TRBD2. Sequencing ends 1 residue short of the CDR3 end; the germline J gene provides the rest. V lost 2 bases to trimming and J lost 7 bases; unmatched junction nucleotides: 2. CDR3 length: 13 amino acids. Germline loops: CDR1 KGHPV, CDR2 FQNQEV (reference sequence).

With respect to this clone: Gene names denote mouse genes. The read falls 1 residue short of the CDR3 end, and the missing part is taken from the germline J gene. The rearrangement joins TRBV26 to TRBJ1-4; 11 positions match TRBD1. This CDR3 comprises 16 residues. J was trimmed by 0 bases and V by 5 bases; bases with no gene match: 2. Germline V gene lookup returns CDR1 KGHPV and CDR2 FQNQEV (reference sequence). The CDR3 sequence is CASSGTGGFSNERLFF. The sequenced part of the CDR3 DNA is TGTGCCAGCAGTGGGACAGGGGGGTTTTCCAACGAAAGATTATTT.